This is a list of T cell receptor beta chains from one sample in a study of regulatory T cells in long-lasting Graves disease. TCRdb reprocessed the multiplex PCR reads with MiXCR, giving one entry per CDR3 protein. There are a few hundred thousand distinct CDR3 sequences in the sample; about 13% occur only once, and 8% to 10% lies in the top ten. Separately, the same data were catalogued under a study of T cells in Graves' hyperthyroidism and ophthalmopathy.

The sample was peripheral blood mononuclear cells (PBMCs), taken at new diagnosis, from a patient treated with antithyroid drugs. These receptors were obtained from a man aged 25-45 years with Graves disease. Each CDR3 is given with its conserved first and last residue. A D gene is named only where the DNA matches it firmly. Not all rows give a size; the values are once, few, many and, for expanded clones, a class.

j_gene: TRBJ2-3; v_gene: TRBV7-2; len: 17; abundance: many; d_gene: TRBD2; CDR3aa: CASSPTGREGLTDTQYF; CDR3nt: TGTGCCAGCAGCCCAACTGGGCGGGAGGGGCTCACAGATACGCAGTATTTT
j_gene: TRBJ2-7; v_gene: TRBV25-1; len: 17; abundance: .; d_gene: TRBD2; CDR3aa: CASSGREGPIGFYEQYF; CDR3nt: TGTGCCAGCAGTGGGCGGGAGGGCCCCATCGGATTCTACGAGCAGTACTTC
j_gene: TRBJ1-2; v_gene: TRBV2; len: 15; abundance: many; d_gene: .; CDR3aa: CASRRSDVANYGYTF; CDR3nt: TGTGCCAGCCGGAGGAGCGACGTAGCTAACTATGGCTACACCTTC
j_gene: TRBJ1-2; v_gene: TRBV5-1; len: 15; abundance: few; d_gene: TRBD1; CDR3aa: CASSSGQGNAYGYTF; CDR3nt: TGCGCCAGCAGCTCGGGACAGGGTAACGCCTATGGCTACACCTTC
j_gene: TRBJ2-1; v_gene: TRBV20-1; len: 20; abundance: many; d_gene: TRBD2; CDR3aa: CSARVRPSGLAGGLPNEQFF; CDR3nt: TGCAGTGCTAGAGTACGCCCCTCGGGACTAGCGGGAGGCCTCCCGAATGAGCAGTTCTTC
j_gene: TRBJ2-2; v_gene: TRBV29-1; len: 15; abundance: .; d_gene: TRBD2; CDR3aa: CSVEGLAGGAGELFF; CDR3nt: TGCAGCGTTGAAGGACTAGCGGGAGGCGCCGGGGAGCTGTTTTTT
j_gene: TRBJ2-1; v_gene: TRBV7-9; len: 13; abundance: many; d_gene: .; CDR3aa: CASSLLGYNEQFF; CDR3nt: TGTGCCAGCAGCCTACTAGGGTACAATGAGCAGTTCTTC
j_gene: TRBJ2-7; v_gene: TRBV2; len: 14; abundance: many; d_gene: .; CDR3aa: CASRQDGTSYEQYF; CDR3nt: TGTGCCAGCAGGCAGGACGGGACCTCCTACGAGCAGTACTTC
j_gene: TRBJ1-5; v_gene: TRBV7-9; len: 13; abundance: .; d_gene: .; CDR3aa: CASSPIGFWPQHF; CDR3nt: TGTGCCAGCAGCCCCATTGGCTTTTGGCCCCAGCATTTT
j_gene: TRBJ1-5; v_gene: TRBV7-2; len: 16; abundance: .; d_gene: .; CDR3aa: CASSFSSPGLNQPQHF; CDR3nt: TGTGCCAGCAGCTTTAGCTCGCCGGGACTTAATCAGCCCCAGCATTTT
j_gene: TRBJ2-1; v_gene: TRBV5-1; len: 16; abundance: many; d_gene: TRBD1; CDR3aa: CASSFDLPGQGHEQFF; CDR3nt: TGCGCCAGCAGCTTCGACCTACCGGGACAGGGGCATGAGCAGTTCTTC
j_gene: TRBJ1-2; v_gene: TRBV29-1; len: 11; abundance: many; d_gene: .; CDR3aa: CSVVSNYGYTF; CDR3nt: TGCAGCGTTGTATCAAACTATGGCTACACCTTC
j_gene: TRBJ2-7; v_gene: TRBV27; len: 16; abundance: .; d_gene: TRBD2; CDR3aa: CASSSFLAGGSYEQYF; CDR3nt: TGTGCCAGCAGTTCCTTTCTAGCGGGAGGCTCCTACGAGCAGTACTTC
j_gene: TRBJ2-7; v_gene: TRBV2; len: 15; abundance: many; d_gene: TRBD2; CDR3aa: CASSGGLAGVYEQYF; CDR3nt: TGTGCCAGCAGTGGGGGACTAGCGGGAGTCTACGAGCAGTACTTC
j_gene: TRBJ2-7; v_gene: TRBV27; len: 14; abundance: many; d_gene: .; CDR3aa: CASKMATSSYEQYF; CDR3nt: TGTGCCAGCAAAATGGCTACTAGCTCCTACGAGCAGTACTTC